The clone carrying this T cell receptor (beta chain) showed up just a few times. The CDR3 totals 12 residues. The V gene's germline CDR1 is SQVTM and CDR2 ANQGSEA. This entry is derived from a study of blood T cells in healthy people across ages. For the second PCR, which ran for roughly 7 to 11 cycles, a sample-barcoded 5' primer and a J-beta primer mix were used. TCRdb itself ran the 5' RACE reads through MiXCR, one entry per CDR3 protein. The sample has around 700,000 distinct CDR3 sequences, 25% seen once. This same sample was also part of a study on T cells of mothers and their children. That source adds: An overlap that was slightly higher, though non-significant, was seen in related mother-child pairs versus unrelated pairs.

The chain joins TRBV29-1 to TRBJ2-5; D ambiguous. The DNA end lines up better with TRBJ2-7; the J call may be wrong. Sample: blood. The source is a boy between 5 and 17 years old in good health. As DNA, the CDR3 is TGCAGCGTGAGGTGGACGGAAAACGAGCAGTACTTC. Translation: CSVRWTENEQYF.